This TCR beta chain was recovered during a study of CD8+ T cells in alopecia areata. On the study more broadly: Tofacitinib administration to treated patients was oral, at 5 to 10 mg twice daily. Study outcomes and limitations: More clonal than normal scalp was lesional scalp, particularly alopecia totalis/universalis.

A remark on this clone: Its cognate antigen is unknown.

Sequencing relied on a cDNA template that was reverse transcribed from extracted RNA. The protocol was immunoSEQ multiplex PCR, while the TCRdb copy is restricted to in-frame clones and leaves out a portion. The repertoire includes some 190,000 clones, roughly half of them detected once, and roughly a tenth sits in the top ten. Germline V gives CDR1 SGHVS, CDR2 FQNEAQ. Losses at the gene ends were 2 bases for V and 5 bases for J; bases not matched to a gene: 3. The CDR3 is 15 amino acids. Specified treatment: oral pan-JAK inhibitor, 5-10 mg twice daily. The receptor's source is a human donor with alopecia areata. This specimen was CD8+ T cells sorted from blood, taken around week 54, from a patient treated with tofacitinib. The chain links TRBV7-8 to TRBJ1-5; 10 nucleotides agree with TRBD1. The CDR3, as DNA: TGTGCCAGCAGCTTACAGGACAGGGGGTATCAGCCCCAGCATTTT. This encodes CASSLQDRGYQPQHF.